The 8 T cell receptor beta chains given below trace back to one sample, sequenced in a study of cytomegalovirus exposure and HLA in healthy donors. Amplification used 60 Vbeta primers and 13 Jbeta primers. TCRdb keeps only in-frame clones here, not all; method: immunoSEQ multiplex PCR. The sample gives about 120,000 clones, approximately 79% of which show up once; about 2% is in the top ten. Sequencing was done on a sample of PBMCs. Source of these receptors: a man aged 25-45 years in good health and CMV-seronegative.

The chain recombines TRBV28 with TRBJ1-1; a weak D match, TRBD1 (6 bases). The V end was cut by 2 bases, the J end by 6 bases, with 13 bases between. Germline V gene sequence: CDR1 MDHEN, CDR2 SYDVKM. This CDR3 region has 14 residues. The CDR3 sequence is CASSLGFRGAEAFF. The CDR3, as DNA: TGTGCCAGCAGTTTAGGATTCAGGGGCGCTGAAGCTTTCTTT.

On this clone: This CDR3 is also generated by other DNA sequences in the sample. V is TRBV4-1 and J is TRBJ2-7; D remains ambiguous. Germline V gene data show CDR1 as MGHRA and CDR2 as YSYEKL. The CDR3 totals 13 residues. The V end lost 1 base, the J end lost 5 bases, and 9 bases lay between the germline ends. In nucleotides, the CDR3 is TGCGCCAGCAGCCAAGTTCTGGCCCACGAGCAGTACTTC. It codes for CASSQVLAHEQYF.

V usage is TRBV4-2 and J usage is TRBJ2-5, with TRBD2 identical over 14 bases. This CDR3 is built from 18 residues. In germline, CDR1 is LGHNA, CDR2 YNFKEQ. V lost 3 bases and J lost 0; bases outside the gene matches: 6. In DNA, the CDR3 is TGTGCCAGCAGCCACCCGACTAGCGGGGGGGAGTACCAAGAGACCCAGTACTTC. It yields the protein CASSHPTSGGEYQETQYF.

The chain joins TRBV19 to TRBJ1-6; D not certain. This CDR3 has 16 amino acids. Germline assignment: CDR1 LNHDA and CDR2 SQIVND (reference sequence). Trimming removed 4 bases at V and 6 bases at J, with 16 bases between. The CDR3 loop reads CASSRKTEFSNSPLHF. CDR3 nucleotide sequence: TGTGCCAGTAGTAGAAAAACAGAGTTTAGTAATTCACCCCTCCACTTT. The complete variable domain, with remaining parts taken from reference TRBV19 and TRBJ1-6, reads DGGITQSPKYLFRKEGQNVTLSCEQNLNHDAMYWYRQDPGQGLRLIYYSQIVNDFQKGDIAEGYSVSREKKESFPLTVTSAQKNPTAFYLCASSRKTEFSNSPLHFGNGTRLTVT.

The rearrangement links TRBV7-9 to TRBJ2-7; D is unclear. The CDR3 has 13 amino acids. The germline gives CDR1 SEHNR, CDR2 FQNEAQ (reference sequence). Trimming cost V 1 base and J 5 bases, with 9 bases left between them. CDR3 region: CASSLGSSNEQYF. DNA for the CDR3: TGTGCCAGCAGCTTAGGGTCTAGTAACGAGCAGTACTTC.

The genes are TRBV19 and TRBJ2-7, with a possible D match to TRBD2 (6 bases). Germline assignment: CDR1 LNHDA and CDR2 SQIVND (reference sequence). The germline V and J ends were trimmed by 3 bases and 2 bases, with 14 bases remaining between them. The CDR3 sequence is 15 residues long. The CDR3 DNA follows: TGTGCCAGTAGTATGGGCGGGGTGTCACCCTACGAGCAGTACTTC. Translation gives CASSMGGVSPYEQYF.

The J gene is TRBJ1-2, the V gene TRBV2, with 7 bases matching TRBD1. Germline CDR1 is SNHLY and CDR2 is FYNNEI. CDR3 length: 13 residues. Germline trimming cut 3 bases from V and 4 bases from J; bases unmatched to any gene: 2. CDR3 DNA: TGTGCCAGCAGTGAGCGGACAGGCTATGGCTACACCTTC. Protein: CASSERTGYGYTF.

This sequence joins TRBV28 and TRBJ1-5, with 8 bases aligning to TRBD1. V lost 5 bases to trimming and J lost 4 bases; unmatched junction nucleotides: 7. CDR3 length equals 15 residues. Germline assignment: CDR1 MDHEN and CDR2 SYDVKM. Written as DNA, the CDR3 is TGTGCCAGCAGTCAGAGGACAGGGCCAAATCAGCCCCAGCATTTT. It codes for CASSQRTGPNQPQHF.